This is a list of T cell receptor beta chains from one sample in a study of technical replicates of blood from a handful of donors. Sequencing was performed with immunoSEQ multiplex PCR; in TCRdb, only in-frame clones are kept and a portion is missing. Among 87,000 or so clones, roughly 94% were seen once, and the ten largest hold 0.27%. The sample taken for sequencing was T cells isolated from PBMCs. The origin of the receptors is a human donor in good health. Each CDR3 is given with its conserved first and last residue. The D gene is left open where the match is weak. Expanded clones get a size class; other rows say once, few or many, or leave the size out.

j_call	v_call	d_call	clone_size	cdr3_aa	cdr3_nt
TRBJ2-1	TRBV28	NA	NA	CASSSRRGHLNEQFF	TGTGCCAGCAGTTCCAGGAGGGGTCATCTCAATGAGCAGTTCTTC
TRBJ1-3	TRBV20-1	NA	NA	CSARGENTIYF	TGCAGTGCTAGAGGGGAGAATACCATATATTTT
TRBJ1-1	TRBV5-6	NA	NA	CASSLSGLSDKSEAFF	TGTGCCAGCAGCTTAAGCGGACTCTCAGACAAGTCTGAAGCTTTCTTT
TRBJ1-1	TRBV18	NA	NA	CASSLDRLTEAFF	TGTGCCAGCTCCCTCGACAGGTTGACTGAAGCTTTCTTT
TRBJ2-1	TRBV23-1	NA	NA	CASSRIAGTRVVAYNEQFF	TGCGCCAGCAGTCGAATCGCCGGGACAAGGGTAGTGGCCTACAATGAGCAGTTCTTC
TRBJ2-1	TRBV7-9	TRBD2	NA	CASSFNAFSGSSYNEQFF	TGTGCCAGCAGCTTCAATGCGTTTAGCGGGAGCTCCTACAATGAGCAGTTCTTC
TRBJ2-7	TRBV10-3	TRBD1	NA	CAIRPNSYRDRDYEQYF	TGTGCCATCAGACCCAACTCATACCGCGACAGGGACTACGAGCAGTACTTC
TRBJ2-3	TRBV7-2	TRBD1	NA	CASSQEGQLHTDTQYF	TGTGCCAGCAGCCAAGAGGGACAGCTTCACACAGATACGCAGTATTTT
TRBJ2-1	TRBV5-1	TRBD2	NA	CASSLVAGGLNNEQFF	TGCGCCAGCAGCTTGGTGGCGGGGGGCCTCAACAATGAGCAGTTCTTC
TRBJ1-2	TRBV6-5	NA	NA	CATRRAYGYTF	TGTGCTACCCGGAGGGCCTATGGCTACACCTTC
TRBJ1-2	TRBV7-8	TRBD1	once	CASSLARTGQGYGYTF	TGTGCCAGCAGCTTAGCTCGCACGGGACAGGGGTATGGCTACACCTTC
TRBJ1-2	TRBV27	TRBD1	NA	CASSMSVKGARLNYGYTF	TGTGCCAGCAGTATGAGCGTCAAGGGGGCGCGTCTCAACTATGGCTACACCTTC
TRBJ1-3	TRBV11-2	TRBD1	once	CASSSYRGSSGNTIYF	TGTGCCAGCAGCAGCTACAGGGGAAGCTCTGGAAACACCATATATTTT
TRBJ1-2	TRBV13	TRBD1	NA	CASSNGQGPWGYTF	TGTGCCAGCAGCAACGGACAGGGCCCCTGGGGCTACACCTTC
TRBJ2-3	TRBV9	NA	NA	CASSVGLAQDTQYF	TGTGCCAGCAGCGTGGGGCTTGCGCAAGATACGCAGTATTTT
TRBJ2-6	TRBV19	NA	once	CASSLSGASSGANVLTF	TGTGCCAGTAGTCTAAGCGGTGCGAGCTCTGGGGCCAACGTCCTGACTTTC
TRBJ1-1	TRBV7-9	TRBD1	NA	CASGTANMNTEAFF	TGTGCCAGCGGGACAGCAAACATGAACACTGAAGCTTTCTTT
TRBJ1-2	TRBV5-4	TRBD1	NA	CASSLISGGPNYGYTF	TGTGCCAGCAGCTTGATTTCAGGGGGTCCCAACTATGGCTACACCTTC
TRBJ2-7	TRBV27	TRBD2	NA	CASKRLAGNEQYF	TGTGCCAGCAAGCGGCTAGCGGGAAACGAGCAGTACTTC
TRBJ1-5	TRBV4-1	TRBD1	NA	CASSQGTGTGVWKQPQHF	TGCGCCAGCAGCCAAGGCACCGGGACAGGGGTATGGAAACAGCCCCAGCATTTT
TRBJ2-2	TRBV9	TRBD2	once	CASSLPFLGLAGAWNTGELFF	TGTGCCAGCAGCCTACCGTTTTTGGGACTAGCGGGGGCCTGGAACACCGGGGAGCTGTTTTTT
TRBJ2-5	TRBV10-3	NA	NA	CAISQDRQETQYF	TGTGCCATCAGTCAGGACAGACAAGAGACCCAGTACTTC
TRBJ1-1	TRBV19	NA	NA	CASSIESDTEAFF	TGTGCCAGTAGTATAGAGTCGGACACTGAAGCTTTCTTT
TRBJ2-2	TRBV10-3	TRBD2	NA	CAISRGLADNTGELFF	TGTGCCATCAGTCGGGGACTAGCGGATAACACCGGGGAGCTGTTTTTT
TRBJ2-7	TRBV19	TRBD1	NA	CASSITGGPTYEQYF	TGTGCCAGTAGTATAACAGGGGGACCGACCTACGAGCAGTACTTC
TRBJ1-6	TRBV5-1	NA	NA	CASSLSQGRSPLHF	TGCGCCAGCAGCTTGTCCCAGGGAAGGTCACCCCTCCACTTT
TRBJ2-1	TRBV7-6	NA	NA	CASSFLMREAEQFF	TGTGCCAGCAGCTTTTTGATGAGGGAGGCTGAGCAGTTCTTC
TRBJ1-5	TRBV10-2	NA	NA	CASRPQGNQPQHF	TGCGCCAGTCGTCCGCAGGGCAATCAGCCCCAGCATTTT
TRBJ1-1	TRBV6-5	NA	medium-sized	CASSREGTEAFF	TGTGCCAGCAGCAGGGAAGGTACTGAAGCTTTCTTT
TRBJ1-5	TRBV5-1	NA	NA	CASSEAGHIDQPQHF	TGCGCCAGCAGCGAGGCTGGACACATAGATCAGCCCCAGCATTTT
TRBJ2-7	TRBV18	TRBD1	NA	CASSPAQGMGYEQYF	TGTGCCAGCTCACCAGCACAGGGGATGGGATACGAGCAGTACTTC